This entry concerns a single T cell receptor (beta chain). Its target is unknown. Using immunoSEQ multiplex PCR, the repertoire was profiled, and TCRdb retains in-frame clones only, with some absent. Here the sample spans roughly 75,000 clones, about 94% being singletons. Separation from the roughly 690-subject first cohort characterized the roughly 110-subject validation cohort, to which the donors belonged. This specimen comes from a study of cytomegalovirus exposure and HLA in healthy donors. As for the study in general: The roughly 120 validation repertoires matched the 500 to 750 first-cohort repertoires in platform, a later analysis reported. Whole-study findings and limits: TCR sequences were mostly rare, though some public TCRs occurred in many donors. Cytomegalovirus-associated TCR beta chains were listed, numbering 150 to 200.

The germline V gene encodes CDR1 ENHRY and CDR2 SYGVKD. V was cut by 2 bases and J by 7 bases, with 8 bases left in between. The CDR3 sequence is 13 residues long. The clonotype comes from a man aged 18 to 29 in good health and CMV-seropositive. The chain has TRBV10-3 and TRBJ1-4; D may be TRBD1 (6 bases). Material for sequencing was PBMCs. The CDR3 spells CAISERGAEKLFF. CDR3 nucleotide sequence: TGTGCCATCAGTGAGCGGGGGGCTGAAAAACTGTTTTTT.